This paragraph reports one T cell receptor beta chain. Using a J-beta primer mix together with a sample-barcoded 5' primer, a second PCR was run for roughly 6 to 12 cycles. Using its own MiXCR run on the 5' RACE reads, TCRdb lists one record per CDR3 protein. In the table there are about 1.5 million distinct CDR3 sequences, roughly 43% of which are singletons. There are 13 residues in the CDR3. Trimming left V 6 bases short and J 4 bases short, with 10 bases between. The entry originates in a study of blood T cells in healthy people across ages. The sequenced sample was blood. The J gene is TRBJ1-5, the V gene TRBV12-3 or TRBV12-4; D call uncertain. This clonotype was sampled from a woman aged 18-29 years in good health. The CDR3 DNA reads TGTGCCAGCAGCGGGCCCGAAAATCAGCCCCAGCATTTT. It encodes CASSGPENQPQHF.